Detailed here is one TCR beta chain. This clonotype came up many times. There is no known antigen for this receptor. No base qualities exist here, and no much larger clone lies one base off it. The data belong to a study of spatial heterogeneity in lung cancer (dated by TCRdb to the late 2010s). Describing the broader study: More beta-chain than alpha-chain transcripts were consistently detected, likely reflecting higher beta-chain transcript abundance. TCR alpha and beta repertoires were quantitatively compared across multiple tumor regions, matched nontumor lung and blood in non-small cell lung cancer. In the raw uncorrected reads, each unique combination of TCR and UMI appeared more than ten times on average. TCR repertoire features were related to nonsynonymous mutation counts determined by whole-exome sequencing of tumor tissue. At surgery, both alpha and beta chains were TCR-sequenced in 220 tumor regions, fewer than 85 matched nontumor lung samples and a few dozen PBMC samples. What the work shows at the level of the full study, not this receptor alone: Confirming at a functional level the hypothesis that regional TCRs recognize regional mutations was considered to require additional single-cell paired TCR alpha and beta sequencing. Ubiquitous expanded tumor TCRs were detected in blood more often at tumor resection than at routine follow-up.

Receptor libraries were prepared by 5' RACE. Reads for this sample came from a NextSeq 500. In the TCR library protocol, a unique molecular identifier was attached to each TCR cDNA molecule so that PCR and sequencing errors could be corrected. As for how the authors treated the data: Decombinator tools were used for TCR identification, UMI-based error correction and CDR3 extraction. TCRs above a frequency of 2 per 1,000, corresponding to the top 1% of the tumor frequency distribution, were defined as expanded. Renyi diversity was computed with the R vegan package after each repertoire had been subsampled 100 times to 5,000 TCRs. CDR3 similarity networks were built from amino acid triplet string-kernel similarity, connecting CDR3s with pairwise similarity above 0.82. TCRdb redid the processing of the public reads, applying fastp at Q25 and MiXCR, and retained in-frame beta chains. For every CDR3 protein sequence, its rows merge into one entry that carries the most common genes and DNA. These V and J calls originate from TCRdb's pipeline instead of the authors' own analysis. The table for this sample lists 45,000 or so distinct CDR3 sequences; roughly 10% of them were counted only once. Around 39% of the sample is held by the ten biggest clonotypes.

V ends up 3 bases short and J 2 bases short, with an unmatched junction base count of 11. Inclusive of the bounding cysteine and phenylalanine, the CDR3 is 18 residues long. Here the CDR3 DNA is all that survives: 54 bases in frame from base 1. The germline V gene provides CDR1 SGHTA and CDR2 FQGNSA. Explained via the paper, the time point label denotes: sample taken at primary tumor resection. Without any cell sorting, TCR sequencing was performed on whole RNA extracted either from tumor and nontumor lung tissue or from cryopreserved PBMC samples. Samples were obtained from approximately 70 patients with early-stage, untreated non-small cell lung cancer from the lung TRACERx cohort. Patients were selected for TCR sequencing only if sufficient RNA was available from at least two tumor regions.

The chain uses TRBV7-2 and TRBJ2-7; 12 bases in between match TRBD1. The receptor's source is a female donor with early-stage non-small cell lung cancer. The sample was PBMCs, taken at surgery. The DNA sequence is given as TGTGCCAGCAGCTTTACCGGGACAGGGGGCATTATCACCTACGAGCAGTACTTC. Its coded protein is CASSFTGTGGIITYEQYF.